This T cell receptor beta chain was recorded in a study of molecular identifiers for immune sequencing clone quantification. Previously described methods and listed TCR primers produced bulk TCR libraries. TCRdb re-analysed the PCR reads in MiXCR, keeping a single row per CDR3 protein. The sample lists roughly 320,000 distinct CDR3 sequences, 24% seen once, with 0.65% to 0.95% in the top ten. In its sample, this clonotype was seen a few times. The antigen remains unidentified. The CDR3 contains 16 residues. The germline gives CDR1 SGHNT, CDR2 YYREEE (reference sequence). The ends lost 2 bases at V and 4 bases at J; junction bases unmatched: 6. General observations from the study: Beyond 20 RNA copies, clones held over 99% of effector molecules, compared with under 1% in naive cells.

Sorting isolated naive CD8 T cells as CD8+CD4-CCR7+CD45RA+ events. The rearrangement links TRBV5-4 to TRBJ2-6, with 7 bases aligning to TRBD1. Material for sequencing was naive CD8+ T cells from blood, with Jurkat cell RNA spiked in. Subset: FACS-sorted CD8+CD4-CCR7+CD45RA+ naive T cells. The receptor comes from a human donor in good health. Some libraries in this study had Jurkat cell RNA spiked in. This CDR3 is CASSLTRGYGANVLTF. CDR3 bases: TGTGCCAGCAGCTTAACCAGGGGGTACGGGGCCAACGTCCTGACTTTC.